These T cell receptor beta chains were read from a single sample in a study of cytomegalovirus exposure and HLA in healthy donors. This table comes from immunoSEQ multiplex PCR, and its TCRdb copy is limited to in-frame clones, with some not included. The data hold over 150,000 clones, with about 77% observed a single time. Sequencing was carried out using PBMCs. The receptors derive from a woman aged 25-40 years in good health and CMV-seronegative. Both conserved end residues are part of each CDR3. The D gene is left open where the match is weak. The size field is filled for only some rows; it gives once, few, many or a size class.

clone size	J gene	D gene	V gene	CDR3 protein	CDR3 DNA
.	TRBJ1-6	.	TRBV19	CASSPPYAGFNSPLHF	TGTGCCAGTAGCCCACCTTATGCGGGATTCAACTCACCCCTCCACTTT
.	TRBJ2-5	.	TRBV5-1	CASSFGVQETQYF	TGCGCCAGCAGCTTCGGGGTCCAAGAGACCCAGTACTTC
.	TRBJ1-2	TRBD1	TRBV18	CASSKGQDSYGYTF	TGTGCCAGCTCTAAGGGACAGGATAGCTATGGCTACACCTTC
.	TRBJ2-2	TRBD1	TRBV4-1	CASRATGITGELFF	TGCGCCAGCAGGGCGACAGGGATTACCGGGGAGCTGTTTTTT
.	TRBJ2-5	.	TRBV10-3	CAISPDIAYGNQETQYF	TGTGCCATCAGCCCCGATATAGCTTATGGTAACCAAGAGACCCAGTACTTC
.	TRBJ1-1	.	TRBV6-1	CASSDEGYGNTEAFF	TGTGCCAGCAGTGATGAGGGTTACGGGAACACTGAAGCTTTCTTT
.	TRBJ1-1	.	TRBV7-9	CASSFGGSSTEAFF	TGTGCCAGCAGCTTCGGGGGGTCGAGCACTGAAGCTTTCTTT
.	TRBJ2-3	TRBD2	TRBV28	CASYYGLAGPSTDTQYF	TGTGCCAGCTATTACGGACTAGCGGGTCCCAGCACAGATACGCAGTATTTT
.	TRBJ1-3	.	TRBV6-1	CASNIPTRGNTIYF	TGTGCCAGCAATATTCCGACACGAGGAAACACCATATATTTT
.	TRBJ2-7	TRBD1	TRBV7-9	CASSPGQGAYEQYF	TGTGCCAGCAGTCCGGGACAGGGAGCCTACGAGCAGTACTTC
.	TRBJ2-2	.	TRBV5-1	CASSLDYTGELFF	TGCGCCAGCAGCTTGGACTACACCGGGGAGCTGTTTTTT
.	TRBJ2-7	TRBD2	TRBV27	CASSQLAGPFEQYF	TGTGCCAGCAGCCAACTAGCGGGACCTTTCGAGCAGTACTTC
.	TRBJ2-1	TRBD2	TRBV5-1	CASSPGGVNEQFF	TGCGCCAGCAGCCCGGGGGGGGTCAATGAGCAGTTCTTC
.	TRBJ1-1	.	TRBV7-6	CASSLDGSNTEAFF	TGTGCCAGCAGCTTAGACGGGTCGAACACTGAAGCTTTCTTT
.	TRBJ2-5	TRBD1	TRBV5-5	CASSWGQGWETQYF	TGTGCCAGCAGTTGGGGACAGGGGTGGGAGACCCAGTACTTC
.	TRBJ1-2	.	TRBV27	CASSYAQGYGYPF	TGTGCCAGCAGTTATGCCCAGGGCTATGGCTACCCCTTC
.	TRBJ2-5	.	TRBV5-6	CASSPQVGETQYF	TGTGCCAGCAGCCCACAAGTCGGGGAGACCCAGTACTTC
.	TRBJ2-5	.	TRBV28	CASSPESQETQYF	TGTGCCAGCAGCCCCGAGAGTCAAGAGACCCAGTACTTC
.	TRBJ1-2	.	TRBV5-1	CASSPVAGPRDGYTF	TGCGCCAGCAGCCCTGTAGCGGGGCCCCGGGATGGCTACACCTTC
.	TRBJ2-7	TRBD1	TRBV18	CTSSPGTGSYEQYF	TGTACCAGCTCACCCGGGACAGGGAGTTACGAGCAGTACTTC
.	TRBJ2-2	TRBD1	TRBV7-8	CASSLRQGGTGELFF	TGTGCCAGCAGCCTTCGACAGGGGGGGACCGGGGAGCTGTTTTTT
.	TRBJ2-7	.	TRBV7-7	CASSSLRCPQYF	TGTGCCAGCAGCTCTCTGCGCTGTCCGCAGTACTTC
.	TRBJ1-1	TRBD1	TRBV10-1	CASSERGGGMAFF	TGCGCCAGCAGTGAACGAGGGGGCGGTATGGCTTTCTTT
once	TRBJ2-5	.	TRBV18	CASSPLAEAGETQYF	TGTGCCAGCTCACCGCTAGCAGAGGCGGGGGAGACCCAGTACTTC
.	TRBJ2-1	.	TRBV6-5	CASSYSSRPNEQFF	TGTGCCAGCAGTTACTCGTCGCGGCCCAATGAGCAGTTCTTC
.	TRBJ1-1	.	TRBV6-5	CASSYSAGRSTEAFF	TGTGCCAGCAGTTATTCGGCAGGGAGGAGCACTGAAGCTTTCTTT
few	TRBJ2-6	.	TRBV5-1	CASSLDEGANVLTF	TGCGCCAGCAGCTTGGATGAGGGGGCCAACGTCCTGACTTTC
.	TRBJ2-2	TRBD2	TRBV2	CASSEGGGNTGELFF	TGTGCCAGCAGTGAAGGCGGGGGGAACACCGGGGAGCTGTTTTTT
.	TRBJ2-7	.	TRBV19	CASSPRVGTQVIYEQYF	TGTGCCAGTAGTCCACGGGTGGGGACACAGGTCATCTACGAGCAGTACTTC
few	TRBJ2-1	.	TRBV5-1	CASSLTGLYNEQFF	TGCGCCAGCTCCCTAACAGGGTTGTACAATGAGCAGTTCTTC
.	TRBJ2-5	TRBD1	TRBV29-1	CSVDRGIEETQYF	TGCAGCGTTGACAGGGGGATCGAAGAGACCCAGTACTTC
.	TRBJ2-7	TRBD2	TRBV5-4	CASSQRTSDYEQYF	TGTGCCAGCAGCCAAAGGACTAGCGACTACGAGCAGTACTTC
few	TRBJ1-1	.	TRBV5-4	CASSVPGGPEAFF	TGTGCCAGCAGCGTCCCCGGGGGACCTGAAGCTTTCTTT
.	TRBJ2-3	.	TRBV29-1	CSHSQGTDTQYF	TGCAGCCATTCCCAGGGCACAGATACGCAGTATTTT
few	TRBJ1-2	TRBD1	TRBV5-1	CASSPLTGMSNYGYTF	TGCGCCAGCAGCCCCCTGACAGGGATGTCTAACTATGGCTACACCTTC
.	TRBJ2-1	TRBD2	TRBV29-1	CSVEGSLREFNEQFF	TGCAGCGTTGAGGGAAGTTTGCGGGAGTTCAATGAGCAGTTCTTC
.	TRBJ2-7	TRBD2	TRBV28	CASSFGSRSGSSYEQYF	TGTGCCAGCAGTTTTGGTTCGCGGAGCGGGAGCTCCTACGAGCAGTACTTC